This T cell receptor beta chain derives from a study of blood T cells in healthy people across ages. V lost 2 bases and J lost 2, with 17 bases in between. Germline V lookup: CDR1 MNHEY, CDR2 SVGAGI. The length of the CDR3 is 17 residues. For the second PCR, which ran for 7 to 11 cycles, a sample-barcoded 5' primer and a J-beta primer mix were used. TCRdb reprocessed the 5' RACE reads with MiXCR, giving one entry per CDR3 protein. This table has roughly 800,000 distinct CDR3 sequences, about 25% appearing once. These data were also reused for a study on T cells of mothers and their children. That paper adds: Slightly higher but non-significant overlap marked related mother-child pairs versus unrelated pairs.

The J gene is TRBJ2-3, the V gene TRBV6-5; D gene unclear. The clonotype originates from a boy younger than 18 in good health. The sequenced sample consisted of blood. CDR3: CASSYRAALISTDTQYF. The CDR3 DNA reads as TGTGCCAGCAGTTACAGGGCAGCGCTTATATCCACAGATACGCAGTATTTT.